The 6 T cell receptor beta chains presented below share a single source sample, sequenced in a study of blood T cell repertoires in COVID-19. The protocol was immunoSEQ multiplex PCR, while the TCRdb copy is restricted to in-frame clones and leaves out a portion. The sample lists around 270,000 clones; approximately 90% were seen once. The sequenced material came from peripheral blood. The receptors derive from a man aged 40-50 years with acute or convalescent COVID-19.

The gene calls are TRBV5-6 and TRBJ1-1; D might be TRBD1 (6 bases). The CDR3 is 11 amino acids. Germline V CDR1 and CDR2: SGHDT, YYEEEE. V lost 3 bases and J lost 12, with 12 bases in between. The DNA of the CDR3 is TGTGCCAGCAGCTATGGACAGACACCTTTCTTT. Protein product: CASSYGQTPFF.

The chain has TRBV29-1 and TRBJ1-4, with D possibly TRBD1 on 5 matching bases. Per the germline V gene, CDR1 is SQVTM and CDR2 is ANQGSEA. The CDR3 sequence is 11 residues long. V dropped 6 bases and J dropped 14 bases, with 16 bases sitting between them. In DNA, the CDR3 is TGCAGCGTGCTCACGGGGGAAGGGCTGTTTTTT. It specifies CSVLTGEGLFF.

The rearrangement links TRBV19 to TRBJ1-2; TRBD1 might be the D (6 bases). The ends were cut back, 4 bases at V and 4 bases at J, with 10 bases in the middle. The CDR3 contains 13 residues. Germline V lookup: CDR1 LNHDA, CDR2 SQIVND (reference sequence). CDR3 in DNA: TGTGCCAGTAGTACGGGACAACCCTATGGCTACACCTTC. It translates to CASSTGQPYGYTF.

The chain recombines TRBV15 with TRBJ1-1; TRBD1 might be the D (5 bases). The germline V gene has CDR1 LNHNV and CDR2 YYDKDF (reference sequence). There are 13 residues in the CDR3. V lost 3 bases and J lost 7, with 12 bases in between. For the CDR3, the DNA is TGTGCCACCAGCAGGCAGTATCAGGGTGAAGCTTTCTTT. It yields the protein CATSRQYQGEAFF. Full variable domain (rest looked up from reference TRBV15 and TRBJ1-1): DAMVIQNPRYQVTQFGKPVTLSCSQTLNHNVMYWYQQKSSQAPKLLFHYYDKDFNNEADTPDNFQSRRPNTSFCFLDIRSPGLGDTAMYLCATSRQYQGEAFFGQGTRLTVV.

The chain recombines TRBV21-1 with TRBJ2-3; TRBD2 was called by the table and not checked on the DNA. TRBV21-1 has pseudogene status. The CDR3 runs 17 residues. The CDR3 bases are TGTGCCAGCAGCGGCCAACTAGCGGGGGGACGCACAGATACGCAGTATTTT. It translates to CASSGQLAGGRTDTQYF.

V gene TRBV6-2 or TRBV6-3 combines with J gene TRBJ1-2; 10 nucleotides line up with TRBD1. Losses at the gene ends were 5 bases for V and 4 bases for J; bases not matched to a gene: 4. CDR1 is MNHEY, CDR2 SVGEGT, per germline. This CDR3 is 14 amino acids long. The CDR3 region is CASSDRGRSYGYTF. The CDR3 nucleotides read TGTGCCAGCAGTGACAGGGGGCGTAGCTATGGCTACACCTTC.